This T cell receptor beta chain came from a study of T-cell reconstitution after alpha-beta-depleted transplantation in children. Researchers prepared the TCRbeta library using unique molecular identifiers, the study reports. Each CDR3 protein is one row after TCRdb ran MiXCR on the PCR reads. The sample includes around 380,000 distinct CDR3 sequences, approximately 10% of them seen just once. The CDR3 is made up of 20 amino acids. Trimming cost V 1 base and J 2 bases; bases outside gene matches: 12. Germline lookup yields CDR1 LGHNA and CDR2 YSLEER. This TCR derives from a human donor who donated a stem cell graft to a child with acute myeloid leukemia. J is TRBJ2-1 and V is TRBV4-3, with 12 bases aligning to TRBD2. Sample: PBMCs from the stem cell graft donor, taken from the stem cell graft. The CDR3 DNA reads TGCGCCAGCAGCCAAGCTCCGGGACTAGCGGGCCCAGGGCCCTACAATGAGCAGTTCTTC. Its protein is CASSQAPGLAGPGPYNEQFF.